This T cell receptor beta chain was obtained from a study of T cell responses to AZD1222 COVID-19 vaccine. Study-wide points: A mostly white British donor set with more females was recruited, and clonal diversity was possibly underestimated.

V shed 5 bases and J 12 bases; nucleotides not matched to a gene: 15. From germline, CDR1 is MNHEY and CDR2 SVGAGI. This CDR3 is 14 amino acids long. Using immunoSEQ multiplex PCR, the repertoire was profiled, and TCRdb retains in-frame clones only, with some absent. This table has more than 85,000 clones, approximately 91% appearing once. About this clone: Its antigen is still unknown.

The sequences come from peripheral blood, collected on day 0 of AZD1222 vaccination. This clonotype was sampled from an adult in good health. The chain employs TRBV6-5 and TRBJ1-1, with 7 bases aligning to TRBD1. CDR3 sequence reads: CASSLRRTGEMTFF. CDR3 nucleotide sequence: TGTGCCAGCAGTCTCAGAAGGACAGGTGAGATGACTTTCTTT.